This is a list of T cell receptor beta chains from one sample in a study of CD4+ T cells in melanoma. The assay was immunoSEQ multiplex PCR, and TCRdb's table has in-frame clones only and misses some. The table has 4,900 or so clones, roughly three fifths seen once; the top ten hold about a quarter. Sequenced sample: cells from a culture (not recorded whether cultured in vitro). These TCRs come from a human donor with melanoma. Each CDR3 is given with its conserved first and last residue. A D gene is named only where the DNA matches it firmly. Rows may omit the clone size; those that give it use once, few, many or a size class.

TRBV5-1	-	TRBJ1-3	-	CASSLAGTGNTIYF	TGCGCCAGCAGCTTGGCTGGGACTGGAAACACCATATATTTT
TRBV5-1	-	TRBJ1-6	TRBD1	CASSLTGQGMGSPLHF	TGCGCCAGCAGCTTAACGGGACAGGGGATGGGTTCACCCCTCCACTTT
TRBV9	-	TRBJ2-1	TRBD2	CASSGRGDSSYNEQFF	TGTGCCAGCAGCGGGCGGGGGGACTCCTCCTACAATGAGCAGTTCTTC
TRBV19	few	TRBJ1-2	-	CASSPGIFYGYTF	TGTGCCAGTAGTCCTGGCATCTTCTATGGCTACACCTTC
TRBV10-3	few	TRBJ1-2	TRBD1	CAISGDRIYGYTF	TGTGCCATCAGCGGGGACAGAATATATGGCTACACCTTC
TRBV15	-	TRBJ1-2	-	CATSPGPSVHTF	TGTGCCACCAGCCCCGGGCCGTCTGTGCACACCTTC
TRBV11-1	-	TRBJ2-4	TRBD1	CASSLGDRGNTIQYF	TGTGCCAGCAGCTTAGGGGACAGGGGTAATACCATTCAGTACTTC
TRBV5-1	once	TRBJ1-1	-	CASRRGGTTEAFF	TGCGCCAGCCGACGGGGGGGTACCACTGAAGCTTTCTTT
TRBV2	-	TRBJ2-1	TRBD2	CASSTSGGHGSYNEQFF	TGTGCCAGTTCGACTAGCGGGGGCCACGGCTCCTACAATGAGCAGTTCTTC
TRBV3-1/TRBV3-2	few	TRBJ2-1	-	CASRGDGANEQFF	TGTGCCAGCAGGGGGGATGGGGCGAATGAGCAGTTCTTC
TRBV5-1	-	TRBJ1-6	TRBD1	CASSRDREVYNSPLHF	TGCGCCAGCAGCCGGGACAGGGAGGTCTATAATTCACCCCTCCACTTT
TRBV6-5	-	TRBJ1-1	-	CASSYSWNTEAFF	TGTGCCAGCAGTTATTCGTGGAACACTGAAGCTTTCTTT
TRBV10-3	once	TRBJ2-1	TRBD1	CAISGALGQGINEQFF	TGTGCCATCAGTGGGGCTTTAGGACAGGGGATAAATGAGCAGTTCTTC
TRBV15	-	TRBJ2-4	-	CATSSHTSKNIQYF	TGTGCCACCAGCAGCCACACCTCCAAAAACATTCAGTACTTC
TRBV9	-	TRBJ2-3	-	CASSAQTGDSPTDTQYF	TGTGCCAGCAGCGCCCAAACAGGTGATAGTCCCACAGATACGCAGTATTTT
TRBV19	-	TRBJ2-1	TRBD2	CASSVTSGDYNEQFF	TGTGCCAGTAGTGTAACTAGCGGAGACTACAATGAGCAGTTCTTC
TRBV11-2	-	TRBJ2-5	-	CASSSWEDRVKTQYF	TGTGCCAGCAGCTCTTGGGAGGACCGGGTTAAGACCCAGTACTTC
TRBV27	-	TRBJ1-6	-	CASSGDGRGPLHF	TGTGCCAGCAGTGGCGATGGCAGGGGACCCCTCCACTTT
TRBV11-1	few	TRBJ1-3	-	CASSLDRDGNTIYF	TGTGCCAGCAGCTTAGACCGGGATGGAAACACCATATATTTT
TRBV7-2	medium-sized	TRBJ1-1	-	CASSFTTNTEAFF	TGTGCCAGCAGCTTTACAACGAACACTGAAGCTTTCTTT
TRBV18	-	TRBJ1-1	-	CASSPWGHTEAFF	TGTGCCAGCTCACCTTGGGGGCACACTGAAGCTTTCTTT
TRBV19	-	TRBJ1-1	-	CASTRGGRTEAFF	TGTGCCAGTACTAGGGGCGGACGGACTGAAGCTTTCTTT
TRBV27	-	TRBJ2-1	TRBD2	CASSPHWGLVPNEQFF	TGTGCCAGCAGTCCCCACTGGGGACTAGTTCCCAATGAGCAGTTCTTC
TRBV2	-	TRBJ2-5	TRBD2	CASSLAGGQETQYF	TGTGCCAGCAGTCTAGCGGGGGGGCAAGAGACCCAGTACTTC
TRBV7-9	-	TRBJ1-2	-	CASSLAREANYGYTF	TGTGCCAGCAGCTTAGCGAGGGAGGCAAACTATGGCTACACCTTC
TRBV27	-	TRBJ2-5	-	CASSLTPYQETQYF	TGTGCCAGCAGTTTAACCCCGTACCAAGAGACCCAGTACTTC
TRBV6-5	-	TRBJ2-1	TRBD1	CASRGTGFYNEQFF	TGTGCCAGCAGGGGGACAGGGTTCTACAATGAGCAGTTCTTC